This T cell receptor beta chain was profiled in a study of CD8 T cells in ankylosing spondylitis (TCRdb year 2017). Background for the entire study: The study profiled T cell receptor beta repertoires in healthy donors and ankylosing spondylitis patients to find disease-linked TCR variants. Peripheral blood was sampled, and synovial fluid was additionally collected from ankylosing spondylitis patients. The full study cohort was made up of about 24 ankylosing spondylitis patients and 108 healthy donors. Broader findings and caveats from the paper: A TCR beta motif made up of about eight highly homologous amino acid variants appeared to be characteristic of blood from ankylosing spondylitis patients. The disease-linked clones had a CD8+ phenotype and were found at relatively low frequencies in peripheral blood. Significant enrichment of the disease-linked clones was reported in matched synovial fluid samples from ankylosing spondylitis patients. Some motif variants had previously been reported in the synovial fluid and blood of reactive arthritis patients, which suggests shared mechanisms of disease initiation.

This clonotype was seen ten or more times. The antigen it recognizes is unknown. No much larger clone is present one base from it, and per-base qualities are unavailable. The instrument given in TCRdb is Illumina HiSeq 2500. Quantitative 5'-RACE with molecular barcodes was the method used to prepare the TCR beta libraries. Under the source paper's analysis protocol: Disease-linked TCR variants were identified with a new computational method built on a probabilistic model of VDJ rearrangement. The raw public reads went through TCRdb reprocessing: fastp at Q25, MiXCR clone calling, in-frame beta chains kept. Identical CDR3 proteins give one entry, which carries the most common genes and DNA. The V and J calls reflect TCRdb's pipeline rather than the authors' work. Here the sample has under 850,000 distinct CDR3 sequences; around 20% occur a single time. The ten top clones hold around a fifth of the sample.

The CDR3, from cysteine to phenylalanine, totals 17 residues. The read is trimmed to its CDR3 DNA, 51 bases read in frame from base 1. Trimmed from V: 6 bases; trimmed from J: 0 bases; junction bases lacking a gene match: 13. Here the chain combines TRBV12-3 or TRBV12-4 and TRBJ1-1; the junction holds 7 bases that match TRBD1. The sequence was obtained from a male donor with ankylosing spondylitis. The sequenced sample was blood, either unsorted or a sorted T cell fraction (not recorded which). The nucleotides are TGTGCCAGCAGAAGAGTGACAGGGTCCGTAATGAACACTGAAGCTTTCTTT. The encoded protein is CASRRVTGSVMNTEAFF.